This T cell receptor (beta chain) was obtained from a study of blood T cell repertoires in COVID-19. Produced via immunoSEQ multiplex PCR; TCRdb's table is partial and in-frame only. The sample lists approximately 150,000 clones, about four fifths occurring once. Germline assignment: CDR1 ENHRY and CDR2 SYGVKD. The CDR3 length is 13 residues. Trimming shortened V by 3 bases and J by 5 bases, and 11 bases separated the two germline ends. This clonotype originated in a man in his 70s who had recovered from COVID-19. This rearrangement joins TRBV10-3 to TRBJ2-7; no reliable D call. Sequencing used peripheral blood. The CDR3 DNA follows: TGTGCCATCAGTGAACGAGAGGTCGACGAGCAGTACTTC. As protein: CAISEREVDEQYF.